The 29 T cell receptor beta chains below were found in one sample sequenced in a study of radiotherapy plus CTLA-4 blockade in lung cancer. Assay used: immunoSEQ multiplex PCR; TCRdb lists only in-frame clones, some missing. Here the sample spans about 62,000 clones, approximately 76% being singletons. This specimen consisted of peripheral blood, obtained from a patient treated with radiotherapy plus ipilimumab. Receptors were obtained from a human donor with non-small cell lung cancer who had a complete response to radiotherapy plus ipilimumab.

CDR3 in DNA: TGTGCCAGCAGCTTGGGTGGGCTAGCGGGGGGTTTGGATGAGCAGTTCTTC. Translating it yields CASSLGGLAGGLDEQFF. The chain uses TRBV5-4 and TRBJ2-1; 11 nucleotides agree with TRBD2. Germline trimming cut 0 bases from V and 8 bases from J; bases unmatched to any gene: 10. Germline values: CDR1 SGHNT, CDR2 YYREEE (reference sequence). The length of the CDR3 is 17 residues. Variable domain in full (rest from reference TRBV5-4 and TRBJ2-1): ETGVTQSPTHLIKTRGQQVTLRCSSQSGHNTVSWYQQALGQGPQFIFQYYREEENGRGNFPPRFSGLQFPNYSSELNVNALELDDSALYLCASSLGGLAGGLDEQFFGPGTRLTVL.

This clone was recorded only once. V is TRBV5-1 and J is TRBJ2-1, with D tentatively TRBD1 (5 bases). The ends were cut back, 4 bases at V and 0 bases at J, with 11 bases in the middle. CDR1 is SGHRS, CDR2 YFSETQ, per germline. The CDR3 totals 15 residues. The CDR3 protein is CASSKDSLSYNEQFF. CDR3 nucleotides: TGCGCCAGCAGCAAAGACAGTCTCTCCTACAATGAGCAGTTCTTC.

In this sample, this clone turned up a few times. The chain recombines TRBV11-2 with TRBJ2-5; 12 bases fit TRBD2. The ends lost 5 bases at V and 5 bases at J; junction bases unmatched: 6. Germline values: CDR1 SGHAT, CDR2 FQNNGV. CDR3 length: 15 amino acids. CDR3 bases: TGTGCCAGCAGCCCTAGCGGGGGGGCATGGGAGACCCAGTACTTC. This codes for CASSPSGGAWETQYF.

This rearrangement joins TRBV6-6 to TRBJ1-5; D is undetermined. V shed 0 bases and J shed 0 bases, with 9 bases lying between them. Per germline, CDR1 MNHNY and CDR2 SVGAGI (reference sequence). The CDR3 runs 16 residues. Written as DNA, the CDR3 is TGTGCCAGCAGTTACTCGAGAGGGTATAGCAATCAGCCCCAGCATTTT. It specifies CASSYSRGYSNQPQHF.

This chain uses TRBV14 with TRBJ2-2, with 8 bases identical to TRBD1. This CDR3 contains 15 residues. V dropped 4 bases and J dropped 1; count of bases not matched to a gene: 2. CDR1 is SGHDN and CDR2 is FVKESK in the germline V gene. The DNA for the CDR3 is TGTGCCAGCAGCCCGGACAGGGTGAACACCGGGGAGCTGTTTTTT. Protein sequence: CASSPDRVNTGELFF.

This clone was counted a few times. This rearrangement joins TRBV5-6 to TRBJ1-2, with TRBD1 matching over 7 bases. V trimming: 4 bases; J trimming: 4 bases; junction bases outside the gene matches: 13. Germline V CDR1 and CDR2: SGHDT, YYEEEE. The CDR3 length is 16 residues. The CDR3 region is CASSPEVRDSVYGYTF. Here the CDR3 DNA reads TGTGCCAGCAGCCCGGAGGTCCGGGACAGCGTCTATGGCTACACCTTC.

This chain uses TRBV21-1 with TRBJ2-2; the tabulated D call, TRBD2, remains unverified against the DNA. TRBV21-1 is annotated as a pseudogene. CDR3 length equals 16 residues. The CDR3 is CASSKVGGRITGELFF. CDR3 nucleotide sequence: TGTGCCAGCAGCAAAGTGGGGGGTAGGATAACCGGGGAGCTGTTTTTT.

The CDR3 DNA reads TGTGCCAGCAGCCCGCAGGGACAGGGTGTAGGAGGCTACACCTTC. Protein product: CASSPQGQGVGGYTF. The rearrangement joins TRBV7-2 to TRBJ1-2, with 9 bases aligning to TRBD1. The CDR3 is made up of 15 amino acids. Germline V gives CDR1 SGHTA, CDR2 FQGNSA. V lost 5 bases to trimming and J lost 8 bases; unmatched junction nucleotides: 12.

This clone was seen a few times. The chain links TRBV27 to TRBJ2-7; TRBD2 matches 12 bases. Germline trimming cut 3 bases from V and 0 bases from J; bases unmatched to any gene: 3. The germline V gene encodes CDR1 MNHEY and CDR2 SMNVEV (reference sequence). The CDR3 consists of 16 residues. The CDR3 coding sequence is TGTGCCAGCAGTTTTAGGACTAGCGGGGCCTCCTACGAGCAGTACTTC. It encodes CASSFRTSGASYEQYF.

This rearrangement joins TRBV7-9 to TRBJ1-1; 8 bases fit TRBD1. Germline CDR1 and CDR2: SEHNR and FQNEAQ (reference sequence). CDR3 length: 18 residues. V dropped 5 bases and J dropped 4; count of bases not matched to a gene: 18. CDR3 sequence: CASSPPKQGENRATEAFF. In DNA, the CDR3 is TGTGCCAGCAGCCCACCAAAACAGGGGGAAAATAGGGCCACTGAAGCTTTCTTT.

This clone appeared a single time. The chain recombines TRBV18 with TRBJ1-5; 7 bases fit TRBD1. Germline V gene sequence: CDR1 KGHSH, CDR2 LQKENI. The trim removed 3 bases at V and 6 bases at J, leaving 17 bases unmatched. This CDR3 has 18 amino acids. The CDR3 protein is CASSPSTGVFGLFQPQHF. DNA of the CDR3: TGTGCCAGCTCACCGAGCACAGGGGTTTTTGGTTTGTTTCAGCCCCAGCATTTT.

The rearrangement joins TRBV4-3 to TRBJ2-1, with no clear D. Trimming stripped 0 bases from V and 2 bases from J, with 14 bases between. There are 17 residues in the CDR3. Germline V CDR1 and CDR2: LGHNA, YSLEER. CDR3 residues: CASSQEYGAFTYNEQFF. The CDR3 region has the DNA TGCGCCAGCAGCCAAGAGTATGGAGCGTTCACCTACAATGAGCAGTTCTTC.

The chain has TRBV15 and TRBJ2-1, with 9 bases that match TRBD1. CDR3 size: 15 residues. J gave up 5 bases and V 1 base, and 3 bases lay outside the gene matches. Germline CDR1 is LNHNV and CDR2 is YYDKDF (reference sequence). CDR3 region: CATSRVGQGHNEQFF. CDR3 coding DNA: TGTGCCACCAGCAGAGTGGGACAGGGCCACAATGAGCAGTTCTTC. Looking up the rest from reference TRBV15 and TRBJ2-1 gives the full variable domain: DAMVIQNPRYQVTQFGKPVTLSCSQTLNHNVMYWYQQKSSQAPKLLFHYYDKDFNNEADTPDNFQSRRPNTSFCFLDIRSPGLGDTAMYLCATSRVGQGHNEQFFGPGTRLTVL.

This chain uses TRBV28 with TRBJ2-1; the D gene is possibly TRBD2 (6 bases). CDR1 is MDHEN and CDR2 is SYDVKM in the germline V gene. This CDR3 has 14 residues. V lost 5 bases and J lost 0, with 8 bases in between. The CDR3 DNA follows: TGTGCCAGCAGTGGGGGGAGCTCCTACAATGAGCAGTTCTTC. This codes for CASSGGSSYNEQFF.

The chain recombines TRBV2 with TRBJ1-2; 7 positions match TRBD1. The CDR3 runs 13 residues. Germline lookup yields CDR1 SNHLY and CDR2 FYNNEI. The junction had 9 bases not matched to a gene; V was cut back by 6 bases and J by 8 bases. The CDR3 reads CASRVTGVVGYTF. The CDR3 DNA is TGTGCCAGCAGAGTTACAGGGGTAGTCGGCTACACCTTC. Combining the CDR3 with reference TRBV2 and TRBJ1-2 gives the whole variable domain EPEVTQTPSHQVTQMGQEVILRCVPISNHLYFYWYRQILGQKVEFLVSFYNNEISEKSEIFDDQFSVERPDGSNFTLKIRSTKLEDSAMYFCASRVTGVVGYTFGSGTRLTVV.

This clone was observed a few times. The chain has TRBV6-6 and TRBJ1-5; maybe TRBD1 (6 bases). This CDR3 spans 14 amino acids. The germline V and J ends were trimmed by 5 bases and 4 bases, with 12 bases remaining between them. Germline assignment: CDR1 MNHNY and CDR2 SVGAGI (reference sequence). The CDR3: CASSLGQLNQPQHF. The DNA for the CDR3 is TGTGCCAGCAGTCTAGGACAGCTAAATCAGCCCCAGCATTTT.

This clone was recorded a few times. The J gene is TRBJ1-5, the V gene TRBV18; the match to TRBD1 covers 8 bases. This CDR3 has 15 residues. Germline CDR1 KGHSH, CDR2 LQKENI. The V gene end was trimmed by 4 bases and the J gene end by 3 bases; junction bases not matched to a gene: 5. The CDR3 region is CASSLQGADNQPQHF. The CDR3, as DNA: TGTGCCAGCTCACTCCAGGGGGCGGACAATCAGCCCCAGCATTTT.

There are a few counts of this clone. This chain links TRBV28 with TRBJ2-2, with 7 bases fitting TRBD1. The J segment lost 3 bases and the V segment lost 8 bases, leaving 9 bases of the junction unmatched. The V gene's germline CDR1 is MDHEN and CDR2 SYDVKM. CDR3 length equals 15 residues. The CDR3 here is CASLARDRYTGELFF. The CDR3 nucleotides are TGTGCCAGCCTGGCCCGGGACAGATACACCGGGGAGCTGTTTTTT. The variable domain in full, completed from reference TRBV28 and TRBJ2-2, reads DVKVTQSSRYLVKRTGEKVFLECVQDMDHENMFWYRQDPGLGLRLIYFSYDVKMKEKGDIPEGYSVSREKKERFSLILESASTNQTSMYLCASLARDRYTGELFFGEGSRLTVL.

The V call is TRBV6-1, the J call TRBJ2-1, with 11 bases lining up with TRBD2. This CDR3 comprises 19 residues. J gave up 8 bases and V 2 bases, and 17 bases lay outside the gene matches. Germline-derived CDR1 and CDR2 are MNHNS and SASEGT. The DNA of the CDR3 is TGTGCCAGCAGTGAATTAATTGGGGGCATGACTAGCGGGAAAGATGAGCAGTTCTTC. This gives the protein CASSELIGGMTSGKDEQFF.

The CDR3 loop reads CASSLEMTGLYTF. The CDR3 DNA is TGCGCCAGCAGCTTGGAAATGACAGGACTCTACACCTTC. V and J are TRBV5-1 and TRBJ1-2, with D possibly matching TRBD1 (6 bases). Between the trimmed V and J ends, which lost 0 bases and 10 bases, there was a span of 13 bases. The CDR3 is 13 residues long. Germline-derived CDR1 and CDR2 are SGHRS and YFSETQ.

The chain couples TRBV7-9 to TRBJ2-5; tentative D call: TRBD2 (6 bases). Trimming shortened V by 5 bases and J by 5 bases, and 21 bases separated the two germline ends. Germline lookup yields CDR1 SEHNR and CDR2 FQNEAQ (reference sequence). The CDR3 consists of 16 residues. CDR3 bases: TGTGCCAGCAGCGCCCAAGACCTCGCTAGCGCGGAGACCCAGTACTTC. This encodes CASSAQDLASAETQYF.

The chain combines TRBV15 with TRBJ2-5, with TRBD1 matching 7 bases. Germline loops: CDR1 LNHNV, CDR2 YYDKDF (reference sequence). The CDR3 extends over 15 amino acids. The V gene end was trimmed by 7 bases and the J gene end by 2 bases; junction bases not matched to a gene: 10. The CDR3 loop is CATTRQGSWQETQYF. The CDR3 DNA follows: TGTGCCACCACGAGACAGGGCTCGTGGCAAGAGACCCAGTACTTC.

This chain joins TRBV28 and TRBJ1-2; weak D call: TRBD1 (5 bases). This CDR3 has 14 amino acids. The V gene's germline CDR1 is MDHEN and CDR2 SYDVKM. V dropped 2 bases and J dropped 7 bases, with 14 bases sitting between them. The CDR3 reads CASSLRQGWFGYTF. As DNA, the CDR3 is TGTGCCAGCAGTTTAAGGCAGGGTTGGTTTGGCTACACCTTC.

In its sample, this clone was seen once. DNA of the CDR3: TGTGCCAGCAGCTTAGCAGCTAGCGGGGGGCCTAACCACTACGAGCAGTACTTC. Translated, it gives CASSLAASGGPNHYEQYF. The chain combines TRBV7-2 with TRBJ2-7; TRBD2 aligns across 11 bases. V was clipped by 0 bases and J by 3 bases; unmatched bases: 10. Germline assignment: CDR1 SGHTA and CDR2 FQGNSA. The CDR3 is 18 amino acids.

J is TRBJ1-2 and V is TRBV6-1; 7 bases are a match to TRBD1. The CDR3 is made up of 15 amino acids. V dropped 1 base and J dropped 5; count of bases not matched to a gene: 7. Germline V lookup: CDR1 MNHNS, CDR2 SASEGT. This chain's CDR3 is CASSEGTGSFYGYTF. CDR3 nucleotide sequence: TGTGCCAGCAGTGAAGGGACAGGAAGTTTTTATGGCTACACCTTC.

The J gene is TRBJ2-7, the V gene TRBV5-6; TRBD2 matches at 13 bases. Germline CDR1 reads SGHDT; CDR2 reads YYEEEE. The CDR3 covers 13 residues. V dropped 4 bases and J dropped 6; count of bases not matched to a gene: 1. CDR3 DNA sequence: TGTGCCAGCAGCCGGACTAGCGGGGGCGAGCAGTACTTC. Its protein product is CASSRTSGGEQYF.

V and J are TRBV27 and TRBJ2-2; 11 nucleotides line up with TRBD1. This CDR3 region has 16 residues. From germline, CDR1 is MNHEY and CDR2 SMNVEV (reference sequence). The junction had 7 bases not matched to a gene; V was cut back by 6 bases and J by 4 bases. CDR3 sequence: CASRVAGTGGTGELFF. The CDR3 DNA reads TGTGCCAGCAGAGTAGCGGGGACAGGGGGCACCGGGGAGCTGTTTTTT.

The J gene is TRBJ2-5, the V gene TRBV6-1; TRBD2 matches at 11 bases. Trimming removed 2 bases from V and 5 bases from J; junction bases left unmatched: 4. The length of the CDR3 is 15 residues. CDR1 and CDR2 (germline): MNHNS, SASEGT. The CDR3 sequence is CASSESSGGAETQYF. The CDR3 DNA follows: TGTGCCAGCAGTGAAAGTAGCGGGGGGGCGGAGACCCAGTACTTC.

The genes are TRBV6-5 and TRBJ1-4; unclear D gene. Per the germline V gene, CDR1 is MNHEY and CDR2 is SVGAGI. The V gene lost 4 bases and the J gene lost 0 bases, with 6 bases spanning the gap. The CDR3 has 14 amino acids. The CDR3 reads CASSFGATNEKLFF. DNA of the CDR3: TGTGCCAGCAGTTTCGGAGCAACTAATGAAAAACTGTTTTTT.